Following are 3 T cell receptor beta chains from one sample sequenced in a study of OX40 agonist ivuxolimab in advanced cancers. Some clones are missing from TCRdb's copy, which holds only in-frame ones; the method was immunoSEQ multiplex PCR. The table shows 50,000 to 80,000 clones, with roughly four fifths occurring only once. The sample here was CD4+ or CD8+ T cells sorted from blood, taken in a trial of the OX40 agonist ivuxolimab. All receptors come from an adult with an advanced solid tumor such as melanoma, head and neck, liver or kidney cancer.

For the CDR3, the DNA is TGTGCCAGCAGTGCTCAGGACAGGTTGCAAGAGACCCAGTACTTC. The encoded protein is CASSAQDRLQETQYF. The V call is TRBV27, the J call TRBJ2-5; TRBD1 aligns across 7 bases. The germline gives CDR1 MNHEY, CDR2 SMNVEV (reference sequence). The trim removed 5 bases at V and 2 bases at J, leaving 8 bases unmatched. The CDR3 is 15 amino acids.

The chain is built from TRBV2 and TRBJ2-2; perhaps TRBD1 as D (6 bases). Trimming removed 7 bases at V and 3 bases at J, with 12 bases between. Germline V gives CDR1 SNHLY, CDR2 FYNNEI. The CDR3 length is 14 residues. In DNA form, the CDR3 reads TGTGCCAGCAAAGGGGGTTTGGACACCGGGGAGCTGTTTTTT. As protein: CASKGGLDTGELFF.

This sequence joins TRBV27 and TRBJ1-2; 8 bases align to TRBD1. J gave up 0 bases and V 6 bases, and 9 bases lay outside the gene matches. Germline V lookup: CDR1 MNHEY, CDR2 SMNVEV (reference sequence). The CDR3 extends over 16 amino acids. In DNA form, the CDR3 reads TGTGCCAGCAGGGAAAATACAGGGGGTCCTAACTATGGCTACACCTTC. Amino acids: CASRENTGGPNYGYTF.